This T cell receptor (beta chain) was documented in a study of early stage breast cancer tumors. This CDR3 contains 13 residues. Trimming left V 6 bases short and J 3 bases short, with 11 bases between. CDR1 is MNHEY and CDR2 is SMNVEV in the germline V gene (reference sequence). Generated by immunoSEQ multiplex PCR, the TCRdb table keeps only in-frame clones and is missing some. The sample carries roughly 25,000 clones, about 70% recorded once. Sample: breast tumor tissue. J is TRBJ2-5 and V is TRBV27; tentatively, D is TRBD2 (6 bases). The sequence came from a person aged 55 to 69 with breast cancer. DNA of the CDR3: TGTGCCAGCAGACAATGGGGGGAAGAGACCCAGTACTTC. It codes for CASRQWGEETQYF.